Below, one T cell receptor (beta chain) is given with its context. This sample was taken from a study of T cells in Graves' hyperthyroidism and ophthalmopathy. Subjects with ophthalmopathy showed a Clinical Activity Score no lower than 3, a NOSPECS grade no lower than 4, and a duration shorter than 3 months. The study excluded patients with uncontrolled infection, other autoimmune disease, pregnancy or lactation. Researchers amplified the TCR beta CDR3 regions from RNA transcripts. Initially, a first-round RT-PCR of the TCR CDR3 employed the HTBI primer set. TCRdb processed the multiplex PCR reads anew with MiXCR; each CDR3 protein has one entry. Among approximately 530,000 distinct CDR3 sequences listed, 15% to 20% were seen once. CDR1 is MNHNS and CDR2 is SASEGT in the germline V gene. Trimming at V came to 6 bases and at J to 8 bases, leaving 9 bases not matched to a gene. The CDR3 is made up of 15 amino acids.

The sequence came from a middle-aged man with Graves' ophthalmopathy. Specimen: blood. This chain connects TRBV6-1 to TRBJ1-6; 8 nucleotides line up with TRBD1. CDR3 coding DNA: TGTGCCAGCAGCGGGGCACAGGGGGTAGATTCACCCCTCCACTTT. It is translated as CASSGAQGVDSPLHF.